The clone carrying this T cell receptor beta chain has ten or more counts. Its antigen is unidentified. A library of TCRbeta sequences, prepared with unique molecular identifiers, was generated. TCRdb analysed the PCR reads with MiXCR anew, one entry per CDR3 protein. The table has 700,000 or so distinct CDR3 sequences, about an eighth seen once; the top ten hold 0.79%. The data belong to a study of T-cell reconstitution after alpha-beta-depleted transplantation in children. General study points: Fresh T-cell production supplied most of the T-cell counts and diversity seen one year after transplant. Some patients showed high day-60 TCRbeta diversity, which derived from surviving recipient T cells and thymic progenitors.

Per germline, CDR1 ENHRY and CDR2 SYGVKD. This CDR3 is built from 15 residues. V was pared by 6 bases and J by 3 bases, with 16 bases between. This receptor was taken from a girl aged 2 to 9 with congenital amegakaryocytic thrombocytopenia, due to receive a stem cell transplant. The specimen comprised PBMCs, sampled before TCRalphabeta/CD19-depleted stem cell transplant. The chain is built from TRBV10-3 and TRBJ2-3, with D tentatively TRBD2 (6 bases). CDR3 sequence (DNA): TGTGCCATCAGCCGGGGAGGCCCCTATACAGATACGCAGTATTTT. As protein: CAISRGGPYTDTQYF.